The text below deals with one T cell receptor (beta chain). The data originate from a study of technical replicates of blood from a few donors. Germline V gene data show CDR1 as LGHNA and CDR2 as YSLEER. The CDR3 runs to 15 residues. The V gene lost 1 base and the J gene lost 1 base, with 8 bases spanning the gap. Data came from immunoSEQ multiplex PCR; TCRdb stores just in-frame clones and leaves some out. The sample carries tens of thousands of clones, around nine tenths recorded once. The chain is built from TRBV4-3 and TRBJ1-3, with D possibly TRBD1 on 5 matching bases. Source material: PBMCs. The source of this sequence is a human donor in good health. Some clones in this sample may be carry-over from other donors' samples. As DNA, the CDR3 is TGCGCCAGCAGCCAAGCAACAGGATCTGGAAACACCATATATTTT. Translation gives CASSQATGSGNTIYF.